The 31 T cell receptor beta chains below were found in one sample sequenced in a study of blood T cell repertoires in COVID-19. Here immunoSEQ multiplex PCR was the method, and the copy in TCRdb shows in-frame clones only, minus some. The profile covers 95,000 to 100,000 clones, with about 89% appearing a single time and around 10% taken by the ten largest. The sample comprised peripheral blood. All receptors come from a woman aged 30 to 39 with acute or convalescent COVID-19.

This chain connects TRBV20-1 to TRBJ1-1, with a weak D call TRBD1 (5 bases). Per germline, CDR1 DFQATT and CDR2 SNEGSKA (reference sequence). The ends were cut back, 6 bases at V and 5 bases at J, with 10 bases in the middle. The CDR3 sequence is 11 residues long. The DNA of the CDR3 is TGCAGTGCCAATAGGGGAACTGAAGCTTTCTTT. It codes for CSANRGTEAFF.

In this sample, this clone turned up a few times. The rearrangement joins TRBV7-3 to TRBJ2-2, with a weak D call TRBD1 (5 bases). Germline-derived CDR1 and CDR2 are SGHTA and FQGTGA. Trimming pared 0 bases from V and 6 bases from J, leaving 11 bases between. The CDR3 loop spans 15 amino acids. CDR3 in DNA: TGTGCCAGCAGCTTAACGGGGCAGGCGGCCGGGGAGCTGTTTTTT. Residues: CASSLTGQAAGELFF.

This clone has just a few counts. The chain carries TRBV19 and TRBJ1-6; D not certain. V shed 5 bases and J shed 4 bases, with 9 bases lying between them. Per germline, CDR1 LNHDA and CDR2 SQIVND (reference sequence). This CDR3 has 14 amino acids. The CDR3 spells CASSPGSYNSPLHF. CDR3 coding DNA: TGTGCCAGTAGTCCGGGGTCTTATAATTCACCCCTCCACTTT.

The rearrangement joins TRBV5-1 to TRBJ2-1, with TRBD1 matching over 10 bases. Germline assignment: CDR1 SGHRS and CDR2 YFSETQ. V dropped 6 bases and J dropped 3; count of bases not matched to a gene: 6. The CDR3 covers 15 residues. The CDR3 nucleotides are TGCGCCAGCATCCTGACAGGGGGCGACTACAATGAGCAGTTCTTC. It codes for CASILTGGDYNEQFF. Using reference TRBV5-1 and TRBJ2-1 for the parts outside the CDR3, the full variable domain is KAGVTQTPRYLIKTRGQQVTLSCSPISGHRSVSWYQQTPGQGLQFLFEYFSETQRNKGNFPGRFSGRQFSNSRSEMNVSTLELGDSALYLCASILTGGDYNEQFFGPGTRLTVL.

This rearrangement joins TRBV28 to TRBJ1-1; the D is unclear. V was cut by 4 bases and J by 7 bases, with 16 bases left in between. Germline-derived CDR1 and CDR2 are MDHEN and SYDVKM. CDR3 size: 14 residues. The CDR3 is CASSSLREFGEAFF. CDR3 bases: TGTGCCAGCAGTTCCCTTCGTGAGTTTGGTGAAGCTTTCTTT.

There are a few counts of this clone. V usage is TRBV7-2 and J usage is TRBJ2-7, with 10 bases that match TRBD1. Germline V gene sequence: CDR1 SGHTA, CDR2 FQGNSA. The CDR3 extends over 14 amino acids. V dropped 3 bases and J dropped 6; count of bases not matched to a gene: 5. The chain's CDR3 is CASSFRQGAFEQYF. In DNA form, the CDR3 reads TGTGCCAGCAGCTTTCGACAGGGGGCCTTCGAGCAGTACTTC.

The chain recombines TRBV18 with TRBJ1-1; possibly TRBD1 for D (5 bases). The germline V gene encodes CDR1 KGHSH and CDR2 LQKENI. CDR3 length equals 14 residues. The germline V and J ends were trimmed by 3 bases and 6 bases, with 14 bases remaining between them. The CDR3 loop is CASSPSQGVSEAFF. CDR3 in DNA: TGTGCCAGCTCACCTTCTCAAGGGGTTTCTGAAGCTTTCTTT.

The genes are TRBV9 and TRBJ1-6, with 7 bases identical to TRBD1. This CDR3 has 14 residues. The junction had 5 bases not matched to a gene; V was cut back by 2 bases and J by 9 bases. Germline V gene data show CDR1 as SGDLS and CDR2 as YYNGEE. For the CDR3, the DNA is TGTGCCAGCAGCGTCGGACAGGATTTTTCACCCCTCCACTTT. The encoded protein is CASSVGQDFSPLHF.

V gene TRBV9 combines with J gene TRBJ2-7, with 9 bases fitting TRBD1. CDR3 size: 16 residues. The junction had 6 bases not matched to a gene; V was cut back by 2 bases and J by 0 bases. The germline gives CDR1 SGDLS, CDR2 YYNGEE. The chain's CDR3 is CASSVGQGSGSYEQYF. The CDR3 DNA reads TGTGCCAGCAGCGTCGGACAGGGGTCCGGCTCCTACGAGCAGTACTTC.

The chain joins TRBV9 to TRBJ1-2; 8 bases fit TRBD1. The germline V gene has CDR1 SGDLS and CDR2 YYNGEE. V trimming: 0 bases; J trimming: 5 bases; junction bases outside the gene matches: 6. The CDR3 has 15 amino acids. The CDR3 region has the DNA TGTGCCAGCAGCGTAGGACAGGGGCCCCAGTATGGCTACACCTTC. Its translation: CASSVGQGPQYGYTF.

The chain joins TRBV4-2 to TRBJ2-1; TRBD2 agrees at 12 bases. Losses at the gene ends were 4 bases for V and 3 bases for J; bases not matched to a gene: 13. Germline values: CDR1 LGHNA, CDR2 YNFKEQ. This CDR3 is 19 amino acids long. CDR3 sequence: CASSLGLTSGGLYYNEQFF. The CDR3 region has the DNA TGTGCCAGCAGCCTGGGACTGACTAGCGGGGGCCTTTACTACAATGAGCAGTTCTTC.

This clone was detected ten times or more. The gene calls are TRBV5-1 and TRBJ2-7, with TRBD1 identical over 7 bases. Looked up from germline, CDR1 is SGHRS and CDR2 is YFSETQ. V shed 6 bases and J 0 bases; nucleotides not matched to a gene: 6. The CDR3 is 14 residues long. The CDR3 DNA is TGCGCCAGCACCAGGGACAGTACCTCCTACGAGCAGTACTTC. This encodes CASTRDSTSYEQYF.

Written as DNA, the CDR3 is TGTGCCAGCCGAGGAGGACCGTTTGGAAACACCATATATTTT. Its protein product is CASRGGPFGNTIYF. V gene TRBV2 combines with J gene TRBJ1-3; D is undetermined. The V end lost 8 bases, the J end lost 3 bases, and 14 bases lay between the germline ends. Germline CDR1 and CDR2: SNHLY and FYNNEI. This CDR3 has 14 residues.

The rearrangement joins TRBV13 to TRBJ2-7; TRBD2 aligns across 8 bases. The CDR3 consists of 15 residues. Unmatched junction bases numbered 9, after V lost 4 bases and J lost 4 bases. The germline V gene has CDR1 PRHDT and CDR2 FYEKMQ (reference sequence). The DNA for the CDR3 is TGTGCCAGCAGCTCCTCGGCGGGGGGTTTGTACGAGCAGTACTTC. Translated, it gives CASSSSAGGLYEQYF.

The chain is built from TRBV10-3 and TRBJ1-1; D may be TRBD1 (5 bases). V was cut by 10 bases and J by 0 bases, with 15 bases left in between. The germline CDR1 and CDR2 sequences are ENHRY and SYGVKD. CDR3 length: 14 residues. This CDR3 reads CATKGILLNTEAFF. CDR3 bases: TGTGCCACCAAGGGGATACTACTGAACACTGAAGCTTTCTTT.

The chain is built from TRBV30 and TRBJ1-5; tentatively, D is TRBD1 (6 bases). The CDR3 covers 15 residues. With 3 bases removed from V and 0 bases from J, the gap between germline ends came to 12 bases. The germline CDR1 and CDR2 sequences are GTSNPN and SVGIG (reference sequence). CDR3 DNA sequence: TGTGCCTGGAGCTACGGGACACATAGCAATCAGCCCCAGCATTTT. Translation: CAWSYGTHSNQPQHF.

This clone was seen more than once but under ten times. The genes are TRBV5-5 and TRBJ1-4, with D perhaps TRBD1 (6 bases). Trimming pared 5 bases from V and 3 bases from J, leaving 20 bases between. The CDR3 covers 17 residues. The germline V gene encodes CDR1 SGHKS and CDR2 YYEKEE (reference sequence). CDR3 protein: CASRPDMGAGANEKLFF. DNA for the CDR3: TGTGCCAGCAGACCTGATATGGGGGCAGGTGCTAATGAAAAACTGTTTTTT.

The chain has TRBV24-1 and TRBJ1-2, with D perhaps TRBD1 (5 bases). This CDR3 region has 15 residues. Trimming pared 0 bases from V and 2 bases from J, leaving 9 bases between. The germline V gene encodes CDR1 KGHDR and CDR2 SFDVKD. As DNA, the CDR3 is TGTGCCACCAGTGATTTGCCCAAGGGGAACTATGGCTACACCTTC. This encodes CATSDLPKGNYGYTF.

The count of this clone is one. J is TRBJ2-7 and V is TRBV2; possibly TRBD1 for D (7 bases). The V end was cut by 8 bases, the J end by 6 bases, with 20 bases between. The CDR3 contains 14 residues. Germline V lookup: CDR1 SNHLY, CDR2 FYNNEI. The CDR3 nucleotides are TGTGCCAGCGAGGGGGCCGGGGGAAGCCCCGAGCAGTACTTC. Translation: CASEGAGGSPEQYF.

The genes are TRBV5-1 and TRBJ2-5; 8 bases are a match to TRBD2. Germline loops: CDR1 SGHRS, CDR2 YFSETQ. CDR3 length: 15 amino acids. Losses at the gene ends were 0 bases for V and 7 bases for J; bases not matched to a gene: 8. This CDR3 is CASSLGLAGGLTQYF. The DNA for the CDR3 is TGCGCCAGCAGCTTGGGTCTAGCGGGCGGATTGACCCAGTACTTC. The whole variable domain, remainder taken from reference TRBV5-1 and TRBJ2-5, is KAGVTQTPRYLIKTRGQQVTLSCSPISGHRSVSWYQQTPGQGLQFLFEYFSETQRNKGNFPGRFSGRQFSNSRSEMNVSTLELGDSALYLCASSLGLAGGLTQYFGPGTRLLVL.

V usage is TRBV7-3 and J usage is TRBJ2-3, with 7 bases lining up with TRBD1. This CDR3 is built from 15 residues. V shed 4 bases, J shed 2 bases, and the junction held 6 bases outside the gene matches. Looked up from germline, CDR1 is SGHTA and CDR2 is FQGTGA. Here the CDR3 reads CASSWTGGPTDTQYF. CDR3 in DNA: TGTGCCAGCAGCTGGACAGGTGGTCCCACAGATACGCAGTATTTT.

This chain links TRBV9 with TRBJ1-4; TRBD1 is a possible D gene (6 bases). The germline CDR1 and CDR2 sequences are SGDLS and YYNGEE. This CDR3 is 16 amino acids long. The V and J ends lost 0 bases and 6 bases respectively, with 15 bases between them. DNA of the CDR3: TGTGCCAGCAGCGTAGCTGGGGGCTTATCTCATGAAAAACTGTTTTTT. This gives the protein CASSVAGGLSHEKLFF.

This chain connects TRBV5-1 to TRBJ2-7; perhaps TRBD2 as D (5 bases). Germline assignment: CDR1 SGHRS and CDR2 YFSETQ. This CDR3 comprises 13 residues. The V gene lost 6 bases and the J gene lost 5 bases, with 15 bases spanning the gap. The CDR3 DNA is TGCGCCAGCACAACCGGTGGAGGTGACGAGCAGTACTTC. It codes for CASTTGGGDEQYF.

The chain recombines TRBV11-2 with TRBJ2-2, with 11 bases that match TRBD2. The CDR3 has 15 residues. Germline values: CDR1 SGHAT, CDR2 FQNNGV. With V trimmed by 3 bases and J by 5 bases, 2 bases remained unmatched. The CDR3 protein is CASSFSGGATGELFF. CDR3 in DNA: TGTGCCAGCAGCTTTAGCGGGGGGGCGACCGGGGAGCTGTTTTTT.

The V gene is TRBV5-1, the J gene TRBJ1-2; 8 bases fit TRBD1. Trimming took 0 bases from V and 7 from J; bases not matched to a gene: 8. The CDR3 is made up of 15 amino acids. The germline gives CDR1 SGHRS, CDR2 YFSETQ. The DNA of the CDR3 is TGCGCCAGCAGCTTGGCACCGGGACAGGACCCTGGCTACACCTTC. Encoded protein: CASSLAPGQDPGYTF.

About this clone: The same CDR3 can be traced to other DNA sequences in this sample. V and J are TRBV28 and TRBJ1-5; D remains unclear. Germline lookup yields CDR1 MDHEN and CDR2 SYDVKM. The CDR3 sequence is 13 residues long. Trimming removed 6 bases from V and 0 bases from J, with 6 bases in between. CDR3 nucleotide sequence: TGTGCCAGCAGCCTCAGTAGCAATCAGCCCCAGCATTTT. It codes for CASSLSSNQPQHF.

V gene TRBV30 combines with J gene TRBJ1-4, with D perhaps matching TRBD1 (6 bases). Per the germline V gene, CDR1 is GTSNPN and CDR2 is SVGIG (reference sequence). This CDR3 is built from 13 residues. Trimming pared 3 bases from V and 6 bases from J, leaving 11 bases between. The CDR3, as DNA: TGTGCCTGGAGGGCGAGGACAGATGAAAAACTGTTTTTT. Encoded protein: CAWRARTDEKLFF.

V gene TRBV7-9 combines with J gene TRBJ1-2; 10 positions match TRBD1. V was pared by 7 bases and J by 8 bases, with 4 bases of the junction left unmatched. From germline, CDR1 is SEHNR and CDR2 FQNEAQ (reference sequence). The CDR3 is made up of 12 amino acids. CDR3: CASTGQGGGYTF. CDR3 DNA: TGTGCCAGCACCGGACAGGGGGGCGGCTACACCTTC.

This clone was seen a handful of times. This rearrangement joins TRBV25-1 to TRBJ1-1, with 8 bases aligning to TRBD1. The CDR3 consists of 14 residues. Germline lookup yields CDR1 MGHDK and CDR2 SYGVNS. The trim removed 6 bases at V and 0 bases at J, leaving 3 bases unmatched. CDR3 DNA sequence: TGTGCCAGCAGAGGACAGGGCATGAACACTGAAGCTTTCTTT. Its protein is CASRGQGMNTEAFF.

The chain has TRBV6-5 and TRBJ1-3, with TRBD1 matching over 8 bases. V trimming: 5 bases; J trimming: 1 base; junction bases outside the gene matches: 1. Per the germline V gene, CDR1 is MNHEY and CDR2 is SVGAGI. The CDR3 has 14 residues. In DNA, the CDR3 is TGTGCCAGCAGTAACAGGGGGTCTGGAAACACCATATATTTT. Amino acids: CASSNRGSGNTIYF.

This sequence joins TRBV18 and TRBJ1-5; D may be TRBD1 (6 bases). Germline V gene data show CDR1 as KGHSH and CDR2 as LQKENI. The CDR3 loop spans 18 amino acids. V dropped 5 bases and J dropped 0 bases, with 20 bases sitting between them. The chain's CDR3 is CASSSVGGALSSNQPQHF. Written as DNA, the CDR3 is TGTGCCAGCTCATCTGTGGGGGGGGCCCTTAGTAGCAATCAGCCCCAGCATTTT.